These 9 T cell receptor beta chains share one sample of origin, sequenced in a study of T cell changes during pregnancy in multiple sclerosis. Profiling relied on immunoSEQ multiplex PCR, and the TCRdb table lists in-frame clones only, not all of them. The repertoire holds about 45,000 clones, 75% to 95% seen once, with roughly 0.7% in the top ten. This sample comprised CD4+ T cells from peripheral blood mononuclear cells, obtained before pregnancy. These receptors were collected from a female donor with multiple sclerosis, enrolled in a pregnancy study.

The gene calls are TRBV5-5 and TRBJ2-1; TRBD2 might be the D (6 bases). CDR3 length: 11 residues. Germline V gives CDR1 SGHKS, CDR2 YYEKEE (reference sequence). The V gene lost 2 bases and the J gene lost 15 bases, with 12 bases spanning the gap. CDR3 in amino acids: CASSFGGQGFF. The DNA of the CDR3 is TGTGCCAGCAGCTTCGGGGGTCAGGGGTTCTTC.

The V call is TRBV5-4, the J call TRBJ1-1; TRBD1 aligns across 7 bases. CDR3 length: 16 amino acids. Trimming took 4 bases from V and 2 from J; bases not matched to a gene: 11. Germline CDR1 SGHNT, CDR2 YYREEE (reference sequence). CDR3 region: CASSQQPNRGNTEAFF. CDR3 DNA: TGTGCCAGCAGCCAGCAGCCCAACAGGGGCAACACTGAAGCTTTCTTT.

This clone appeared once. The chain is built from TRBV6-6 and TRBJ1-3; D unclear. Germline V gene sequence: CDR1 MNHNY, CDR2 SVGAGI (reference sequence). The CDR3 consists of 15 residues. Trimming pared 0 bases from V and 0 bases from J, leaving 6 bases between. The CDR3 sequence: CASSYSQDSGNTIYF. The CDR3 DNA reads TGTGCCAGCAGTTACTCGCAGGACTCTGGAAACACCATATATTTT.

Comments on this clone: It is unclear where the CDR3 begins or ends on the DNA, so no DNA is shown, and the CDR3 is as TCRdb lists it. The V and J genes are TRBV21-1 and TRBJ1-3. TRBV21-1 is a recognized pseudogene. Termini included, the CDR3 measures 15 amino acids. CDR3 residues: CASSRRVGSGNTIYF.

This chain uses TRBV6-5 with TRBJ2-3, with D possibly being TRBD2 (6 bases). The V gene's germline CDR1 is MNHEY and CDR2 SVGAGI. Trimming removed 5 bases from V and 6 bases from J, with 15 bases in between. The CDR3 has 14 amino acids. CDR3 sequence: CASSLGTPFDTQYF. CDR3 sequence (DNA): TGTGCCAGCAGTCTCGGGACTCCTTTTGATACGCAGTATTTT.

This chain uses TRBV29-1 with TRBJ1-1, with 9 bases matching TRBD1. The CDR3 runs to 14 residues. Germline CDR1 reads SQVTM; CDR2 reads ANQGSEA. V lost 3 bases, J lost 1 base, and 3 bases stayed unmatched. CDR3 protein: CSVEDRGKNTEAFF. CDR3 nucleotides: TGCAGCGTTGAGGACAGGGGAAAGAACACTGAAGCTTTCTTT.

V and J are TRBV9 and TRBJ2-3, with D possibly TRBD2 on 5 matching bases. CDR1 SGDLS and CDR2 YYNGEE come from the germline V gene. V was cut by 0 bases and J by 3 bases, with 11 bases left in between. CDR3 size: 15 residues. The CDR3 is CASSVEAGMTDTQYF. The CDR3 bases are TGTGCCAGCAGCGTAGAGGCCGGGATGACAGATACGCAGTATTTT.

The chain recombines TRBV7-9 with TRBJ1-2, with D uncertain. The V and J ends lost 0 bases and 7 bases respectively, with 12 bases between them. This CDR3 has 14 residues. Germline CDR1 SEHNR, CDR2 FQNEAQ (reference sequence). CDR3 in amino acids: CASSLAWAAFGYTF. CDR3 coding DNA: TGTGCCAGCAGCTTAGCCTGGGCCGCCTTTGGCTACACCTTC.

The chain uses TRBV7-9 and TRBJ1-2; 10 bases line up with TRBD1. This CDR3 has 14 amino acids. From germline, CDR1 is SEHNR and CDR2 FQNEAQ (reference sequence). The V segment lost 1 base and the J segment 8 bases; nucleotides outside the gene matches: 4. The CDR3 is CASSLGGQGSGYTF. CDR3 sequence (DNA): TGTGCCAGCAGCTTAGGGGGACAGGGGAGCGGCTACACCTTC.